This T cell receptor beta chain comes out of a study of shared T cell receptors in the human thymus. Only in-frame clones appear in the TCRdb table, and some are missing; sequencing was by immunoSEQ multiplex PCR. The data contain 450,000 to 650,000 clones, around 82% of them seen just once; the ten biggest clones take up roughly 0.013%. CDR1 is MGHRA and CDR2 is YSYEKL in the germline V gene. CDR3 length: 13 residues. V was shortened by 1 base and J by 2 bases, with 5 bases between the two germline ends. The sample was also reused in another study, on human thymus T cells. From that second work: Samples came from healthy Finnish infants during open corrective cardiac surgery. Resections obtained during corrective heart surgery supplied the thymus tissue.

The specimen sequenced was thymocytes. The source of this sequence is a boy younger than two with a congenital heart defect. The V and J genes are TRBV4-1 and TRBJ1-1; D gene unclear. The CDR3 sequence is CASSQGPNTEAFF. CDR3 bases: TGCGCCAGCAGCCAAGGGCCTAACACTGAAGCTTTCTTT.